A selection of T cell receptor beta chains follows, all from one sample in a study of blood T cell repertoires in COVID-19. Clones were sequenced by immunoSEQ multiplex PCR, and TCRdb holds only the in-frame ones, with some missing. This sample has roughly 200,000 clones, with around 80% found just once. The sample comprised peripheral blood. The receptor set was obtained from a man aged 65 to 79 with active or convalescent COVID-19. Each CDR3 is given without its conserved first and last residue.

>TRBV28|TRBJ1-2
ASSLTGSGYT
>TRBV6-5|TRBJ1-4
ASSYSQGTNEKLF
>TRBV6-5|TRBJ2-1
ASRKTSGGNEQF
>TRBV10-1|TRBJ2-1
ASCTPRGGTSGDNEQF
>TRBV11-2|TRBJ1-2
ASSLEQRGLGYGYT
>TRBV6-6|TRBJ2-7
ASSYNRGVEQY
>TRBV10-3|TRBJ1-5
AISGTGGFSQPQH
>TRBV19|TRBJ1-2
ASSTGPSTVYGYT
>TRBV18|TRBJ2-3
ASSPPGRGLAGDGTDTQY
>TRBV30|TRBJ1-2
AWSKTGALDYT
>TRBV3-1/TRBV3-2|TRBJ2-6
ASSQEWTGKAGANVLT